Included here is one T cell receptor (beta chain) sequence, with context. Here immunoSEQ multiplex PCR was the method, and the copy in TCRdb shows in-frame clones only, minus some. The table has roughly 500,000 clones, 81% seen once. These data originate in a study of shared clonotypes between healthy human individuals. From germline, CDR1 is SQVTM and CDR2 ANQGSEA. The junction had 2 bases not matched to a gene; V was cut back by 4 bases and J by 4 bases. This CDR3 is 13 amino acids long. Sequencing input: PBMCs. The origin of this receptor is a middle-aged woman in good health. Some clones in this sample may be carry-over from other donors' samples. This chain connects TRBV29-1 to TRBJ2-1; 9 bases map to TRBD2. This CDR3 reads CSVVTSGYNEQFF. The CDR3 DNA reads TGCAGCGTTGTGACTAGCGGTTACAATGAGCAGTTCTTC.